This T cell receptor (beta chain) originates from a study of long-term antiretroviral therapy in people with HIV. Germline CDR1 MGHDK, CDR2 SYGVNS. This CDR3 is built from 16 residues. V gave up 0 bases and J gave up 4 bases; unmatched junction bases: 4. It was version v3.0 of the immunoSEQ assay that was run at survey level. Method: immunoSEQ multiplex PCR; TCRdb's copy keeps in-frame clones and lacks some. Of fewer than 30,000 clones detected, 85% to 90% appear once; the ten largest clones hold under 5%. In the case of this clone: Antigen unknown.

Findings and limits, study-wide: ART adherence was not documented, and neither viral resistance nor therapy changes had any data.

The chain uses TRBV25-1 and TRBJ1-4; the match to TRBD1 covers 8 bases. The clonotype comes from a man aged 40-49 years with HIV. Source: unsorted PBMCs, taken 2.6 to 2.8 years after starting antiretroviral therapy. The CDR3 protein is CASSEYGQGGNEKLFF. The CDR3 region has the DNA TGTGCCAGCAGTGAATATGGACAGGGAGGTAATGAAAAACTGTTTTTT.